Listed below are T cell receptor beta chains from one sample, sequenced in a study of molecular identifiers for immune sequencing clone quantification. Using its own MiXCR run on the PCR reads, TCRdb lists one record per CDR3 protein. In the table there are about 630,000 distinct CDR3 sequences, about 25% of which are singletons. The sample comprised naive CD8+ T cells from blood, with Jurkat cell RNA spiked in. These receptors were obtained from a human donor in good health. Some libraries in this study had Jurkat cell RNA spiked in. The CDR3 runs from the conserved cysteine through the conserved F or W. D genes are given only for firm matches. Clone size is not always given. Where it is, it says once, few, many or a class for expanded clones.

d_call j_call v_call clone_size cdr3_aa cdr3_nt
NA TRBJ1-5 TRBV4-3 many CASSQDRLVGQPQHF TGCGCCAGCAGCCAAGATCGTCTGGTTGGGCAGCCCCAGCATTTT
TRBD2 TRBJ2-1 TRBV7-2 NA CASSTILADNEQFF TGTGCCAGCAGCACCATACTAGCGGACAATGAGCAGTTCTTC
NA TRBJ2-2 TRBV4-3 NA CASSHSGVGTGELFF TGCGCCAGCAGTCATTCGGGGGTAGGCACCGGGGAGCTGTTTTTT
NA TRBJ2-5 TRBV13 many CASSSREKETQYF TGTGCCAGCAGCTCCCGAGAAAAAGAGACCCAGTACTTC
NA TRBJ2-7 TRBV27 NA CASSPLALSYEQYF TGTGCCAGCAGTCCACTAGCCCTATCCTACGAGCAGTACTTC
NA TRBJ1-6 TRBV28 NA CASSLGQGLGSYDSPLHF TGTGCCAGCAGTTTGGGTCAGGGGCTTGGGTCCTATGATTCACCCCTCCACTTT
TRBD1 TRBJ2-7 TRBV10-3 many CAISTAPPVFTGGEEQYF TGTGCCATCAGTACAGCCCCCCCGGTGTTTACAGGGGGTGAGGAGCAGTACTTC
NA TRBJ2-5 TRBV29-1 many CSVLDRGGVQETQYF TGCAGCGTGCTCGACAGGGGAGGGGTCCAAGAGACCCAGTACTTC
TRBD1 TRBJ2-5 TRBV19 many CASSIGDRGRVTQYF TGTGCCAGTAGTATAGGGGACAGGGGGCGCGTGACCCAGTACTTC
NA TRBJ2-5 TRBV13 NA CASSSEGRQETQYF TGTGCCAGCAGCTCGGAGGGACGGCAAGAGACCCAGTACTTC
TRBD1 TRBJ2-7 TRBV7-9 few CASSLTYRDRGPYEQYF TGTGCCAGCAGCTTAACCTATAGGGACAGGGGCCCCTACGAGCAGTACTTC
NA TRBJ2-5 TRBV15 many CATSRDLGLGETQYF TGTGCCACCAGCAGAGATCTGGGACTCGGAGAGACCCAGTACTTC
NA TRBJ2-1 TRBV6-2/TRBV6-3 once CASSYSKAEAYNEQFF TGTGCCAGCAGTTACTCGAAAGCGGAGGCCTACAATGAGCAGTTCTTC
NA TRBJ1-1 TRBV19 few CASSPDLGLNTEAFF TGTGCCAGTAGTCCCGACTTGGGCCTAAACACTGAAGCTTTCTTT
TRBD2 TRBJ2-7 TRBV20-1 many CSAAGDYEYEQYF TGCAGTGCCGCCGGGGACTACGAATACGAGCAGTACTTC
TRBD1 TRBJ1-1 TRBV6-2/TRBV6-3 NA CASRPDRGDVNTEAFF TGTGCCAGCAGACCGGACAGGGGGGACGTGAACACTGAAGCTTTCTTT
NA TRBJ2-3 TRBV19 few CASSISGDTDTQYF TGTGCCAGTAGTATTAGTGGAGACACAGATACGCAGTATTTT
TRBD2 TRBJ2-3 TRBV7-8 many CASSFRTSGGARTDTQYF TGTGCCAGCAGCTTCCGGACTAGCGGGGGAGCCCGCACAGATACGCAGTATTTT
NA TRBJ1-5 TRBV20-1 many CSAIALNQPQHF TGCAGTGCTATCGCCTTGAATCAGCCCCAGCATTTT
NA TRBJ2-2 TRBV7-6 many CASSLLSSNTGELFF TGTGCCAGCAGCTTACTCAGTTCGAACACCGGGGAGCTGTTTTTT
NA TRBJ2-5 TRBV4-3 many CASSQDLTSYETQYF TGCGCCAGCAGCCAAGATCTAACTAGCTATGAGACCCAGTACTTC
NA TRBJ1-1 TRBV7-9 many CASSLTGRVAEAFF TGTGCCAGCAGCTTAACCGGCCGGGTAGCTGAAGCTTTCTTT
NA TRBJ2-7 TRBV2 many CASSEAPYYEQYF TGTGCCAGCAGTGAAGCTCCCTATTACGAGCAGTACTTC
TRBD2 TRBJ2-3 TRBV6-2/TRBV6-3 many CASSYSERDSTDTQYF TGTGCCAGCAGTTACTCGGAGCGGGACAGCACAGATACGCAGTATTTT
NA TRBJ1-1 TRBV11-2 many CASSGILGVNTEAFF TGTGCCAGCAGCGGGATCCTGGGGGTAAACACTGAAGCTTTCTTT
TRBD1 TRBJ1-5 TRBV11-2 NA CASSYGQGAGQPQHF TGTGCCAGCAGCTATGGACAGGGGGCAGGTCAGCCCCAGCATTTT
NA TRBJ2-5 TRBV27 NA CASSSRTALDTTQYF TGTGCCAGCAGTTCCAGGACAGCCTTAGACACGACCCAGTACTTC
TRBD1 TRBJ1-6 TRBV5-1 NA CASSLYGQGDSPLHF TGCGCCAGCAGCTTGTACGGACAGGGGGATTCACCCCTCCACTTT
NA TRBJ1-6 TRBV5-6 NA CASTVRRGNSPLHF TGTGCCAGCACGGTTAGGAGAGGTAATTCACCCCTCCACTTT
TRBD2 TRBJ2-1 TRBV7-6 many CASSPQYGRSGEQFF TGTGCCAGCAGCCCTCAGTACGGGAGGAGCGGTGAGCAGTTCTTC
NA TRBJ2-5 TRBV27 many CASRAGRETQYF TGTGCCAGCAGAGCCGGGCGAGAGACCCAGTACTTC
NA TRBJ2-2 TRBV4-1 NA CASSPTDRFTGELFF TGCGCCAGCAGCCCAACGGATCGATTCACCGGGGAGCTGTTTTTT
TRBD2 TRBJ2-3 TRBV7-8 many CASSLEWSSGGALYTDTQYF TGTGCCAGCAGCTTAGAATGGTCCAGCGGGGGGGCTCTATACACAGATACGCAGTATTTT
NA TRBJ2-7 TRBV18 NA CASSPESRDALGVWEQYF TGTGCCAGCTCACCAGAGTCCCGGGACGCCCTCGGGGTGTGGGAGCAGTACTTC
NA TRBJ1-5 TRBV19 few CASSIDAGYSNQPQHF TGTGCCAGTAGTATAGATGCGGGGTATAGCAATCAGCCCCAGCATTTT
NA TRBJ2-5 TRBV7-6 many CASSLGPGQSGGEVGVQETQYF TGTGCCAGCAGCTTAGGGCCAGGCCAAAGCGGCGGGGAAGTCGGTGTCCAAGAGACCCAGTACTTC
NA TRBJ1-1 TRBV19 many CASSGASDTWANTEAFF TGTGCCAGTTCCGGGGCCTCGGACACTTGGGCGAACACTGAAGCTTTCTTT
NA TRBJ2-1 TRBV6-5 few CASSYSGYTAKTSYNEQFF TGTGCCAGCAGTTACTCGGGATATACAGCGAAGACCTCCTACAATGAGCAGTTCTTC
NA TRBJ1-6 TRBV7-6 many CASSLTRVSSYNSPLHF TGTGCCAGCAGCTTAACGCGGGTTAGCTCCTATAATTCACCCCTCCACTTT
NA TRBJ1-6 TRBV7-2 few CASRPTWSSYNSPLHF TGTGCCAGCCGCCCCACGTGGAGCTCCTATAATTCACCCCTCCACTTT
NA TRBJ1-1 TRBV12-5 many CASGIGQGDNTEAFF TGTGCTAGTGGCATCGGACAAGGGGATAACACTGAAGCTTTCTTT
NA TRBJ2-7 TRBV27 NA CASAYNRVSDEQYF TGTGCCAGCGCGTACAACAGGGTTTCGGACGAGCAGTACTTC
NA TRBJ2-7 TRBV19 many CASSIPAHEQYF TGTGCCAGTAGTATCCCGGCCCACGAGCAGTACTTC
NA TRBJ2-3 TRBV12-3/TRBV12-4 NA CASSLMEADTQYF TGTGCCAGCAGTTTAATGGAAGCAGATACGCAGTATTTT
NA TRBJ2-1 TRBV9 few CASSAARYNEQFF TGTGCCAGCAGCGCCGCCAGGTACAATGAGCAGTTCTTC
NA TRBJ2-2 TRBV9 many CASSVENTGELFF TGTGCCAGCAGCGTAGAGAACACCGGGGAGCTGTTTTTT
TRBD1 TRBJ1-1 TRBV7-9 few CASSPRNSQGAQAFF TGTGCCAGCAGCCCGCGGAACTCACAGGGGGCGCAAGCTTTCTTT
TRBD2 TRBJ2-1 TRBV4-3 few CASSQEESLAGGQFF TGCGCCAGCAGCCAAGAAGAGAGCCTAGCGGGTGGGCAGTTCTTC
TRBD2 TRBJ2-5 TRBV29-1 few CSAWGLQEAQYF TGCAGCGCCTGGGGACTACAAGAGGCCCAGTACTTC
TRBD1 TRBJ2-3 TRBV4-3 many CASSQKGGRDRLYF TGCGCCAGCAGCCAAAAGGGGGGCCGGGACAGGCTCTATTTT
TRBD1 TRBJ1-5 TRBV19 NA CASSLGQGSGQPQHF TGTGCCAGTAGTTTGGGACAGGGTTCTGGGCAGCCCCAGCATTTT
NA TRBJ2-1 TRBV2 NA CASSRRGEARGYNEQFF TGTGCCAGCAGTCGCCGGGGAGAGGCTCGGGGCTACAATGAGCAGTTCTTC